This entry describes one TCR beta chain. One entry per CDR3 protein, without DNA, is what TCRdb gives after re-calling the 5' RACE reads. Its clone listing holds 110,000 or so distinct CDR3 sequences. These data are taken from a study of monozygotic twins with inflammatory bowel disease. What was sequenced was blood. The clonotype originates from a human donor with ulcerative colitis or Crohn's disease, or a healthy co-twin of an affected twin (not recorded which).

The CDR3 here is CASSWAGPEAFF. V usage is TRBV12-3 or TRBV12-4 and J usage is TRBJ1-1; the D call of TRBD1 rests on TCRdb alone, since no DNA is present to check it. The CDR3 consists of 12 residues.